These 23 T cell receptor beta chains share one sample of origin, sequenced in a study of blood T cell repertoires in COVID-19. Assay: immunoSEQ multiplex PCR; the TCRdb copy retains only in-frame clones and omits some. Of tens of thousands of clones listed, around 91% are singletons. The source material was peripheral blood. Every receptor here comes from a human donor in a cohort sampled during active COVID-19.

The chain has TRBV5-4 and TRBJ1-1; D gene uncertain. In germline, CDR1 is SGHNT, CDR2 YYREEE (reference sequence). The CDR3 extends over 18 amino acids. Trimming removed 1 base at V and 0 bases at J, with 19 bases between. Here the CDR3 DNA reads TGTGCCAGCAGCTTGAGTCTCCGGCGGGGAATACTGAACACTGAAGCTTTCTTT. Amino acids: CASSLSLRRGILNTEAFF. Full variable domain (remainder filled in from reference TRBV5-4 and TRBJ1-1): ETGVTQSPTHLIKTRGQQVTLRCSSQSGHNTVSWYQQALGQGPQFIFQYYREEENGRGNFPPRFSGLQFPNYSSELNVNALELDDSALYLCASSLSLRRGILNTEAFFGQGTRLTVV.

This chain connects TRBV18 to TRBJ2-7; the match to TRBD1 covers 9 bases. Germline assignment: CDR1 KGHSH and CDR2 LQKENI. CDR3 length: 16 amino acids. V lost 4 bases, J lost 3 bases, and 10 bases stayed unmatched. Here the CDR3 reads CASSLLQGAPIYEQYF. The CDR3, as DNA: TGTGCCAGCTCACTACTACAGGGGGCGCCAATCTACGAGCAGTACTTC.

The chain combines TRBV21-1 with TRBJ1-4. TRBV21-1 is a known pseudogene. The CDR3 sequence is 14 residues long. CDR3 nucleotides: TGTGCCAGCAGCAGGGTTGGAGGCCCGCCTGGACTGTTTTTT. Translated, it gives CASSRVGGPPGLFF.

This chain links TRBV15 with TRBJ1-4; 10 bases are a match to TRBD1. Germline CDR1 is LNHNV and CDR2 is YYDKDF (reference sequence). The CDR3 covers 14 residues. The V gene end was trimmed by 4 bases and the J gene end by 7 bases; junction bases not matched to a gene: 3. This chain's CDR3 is CATSIGTGVEKLFF. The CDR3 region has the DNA TGTGCCACCAGCATCGGGACAGGGGTTGAAAAACTGTTTTTT.

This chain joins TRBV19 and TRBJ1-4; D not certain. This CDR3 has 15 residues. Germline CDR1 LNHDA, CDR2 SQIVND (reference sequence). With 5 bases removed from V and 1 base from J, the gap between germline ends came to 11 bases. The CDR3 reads CASSDYGRTNEKLFF. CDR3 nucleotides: TGTGCCAGTAGTGACTACGGGAGAACTAATGAAAAACTGTTTTTT.

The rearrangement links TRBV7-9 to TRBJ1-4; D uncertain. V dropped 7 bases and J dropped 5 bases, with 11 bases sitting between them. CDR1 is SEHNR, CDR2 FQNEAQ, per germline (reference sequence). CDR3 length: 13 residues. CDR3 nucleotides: TGTGCCAGCACCCTGGAGCCCAATGAAAAACTGTTTTTT. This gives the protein CASTLEPNEKLFF. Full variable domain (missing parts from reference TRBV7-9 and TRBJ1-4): DTGVSQNPRHKITKRGQNVTFRCDPISEHNRLYWYRQTLGQGPEFLTYFQNEAQLEKSRLLSDRFSAERPKGSFSTLEIQRTEQGDSAMYLCASTLEPNEKLFFGSGTQLSVL.

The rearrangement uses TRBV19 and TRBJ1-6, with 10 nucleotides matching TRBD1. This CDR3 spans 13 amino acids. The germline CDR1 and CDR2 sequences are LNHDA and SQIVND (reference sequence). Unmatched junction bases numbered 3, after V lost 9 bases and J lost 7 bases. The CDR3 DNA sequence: TGTGCCAGCCAGACAGGGGGCAATTCACCCCTCCACTTT. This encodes CASQTGGNSPLHF.

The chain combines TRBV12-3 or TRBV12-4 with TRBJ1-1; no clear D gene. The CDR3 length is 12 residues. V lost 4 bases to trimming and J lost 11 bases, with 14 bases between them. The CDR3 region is CASSSVTGGAFF. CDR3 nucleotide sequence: TGTGCCAGCAGTTCCGTGACCGGCGGGGCTTTCTTT.

This CDR3 reads CASSLVLAGGNSYEQYF. The CDR3 bases are TGTGCCAGCAGCTTAGTCCTAGCGGGGGGGAACTCCTACGAGCAGTACTTC. The V gene is TRBV7-2, the J gene TRBJ2-7; 12 positions match TRBD2. The J segment lost 0 bases and the V segment lost 1 base, leaving 4 bases of the junction unmatched. Germline V CDR1 and CDR2: SGHTA, FQGNSA. The CDR3 spans 17 residues.

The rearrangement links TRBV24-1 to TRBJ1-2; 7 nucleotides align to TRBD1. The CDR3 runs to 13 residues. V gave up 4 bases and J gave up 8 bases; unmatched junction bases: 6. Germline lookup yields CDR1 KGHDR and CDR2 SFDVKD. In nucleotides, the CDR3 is TGTGCCACCAGTGAAACAGGGGTGAGGGGCTACACCTTC. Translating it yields CATSETGVRGYTF.

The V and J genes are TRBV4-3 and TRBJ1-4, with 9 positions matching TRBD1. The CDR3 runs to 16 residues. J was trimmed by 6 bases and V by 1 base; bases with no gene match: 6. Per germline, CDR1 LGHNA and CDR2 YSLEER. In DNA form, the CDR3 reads TGCGCCAGCAGCCAAGGACGCCGGGACAGGGATGAAAAACTGTTTTTT. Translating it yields CASSQGRRDRDEKLFF.

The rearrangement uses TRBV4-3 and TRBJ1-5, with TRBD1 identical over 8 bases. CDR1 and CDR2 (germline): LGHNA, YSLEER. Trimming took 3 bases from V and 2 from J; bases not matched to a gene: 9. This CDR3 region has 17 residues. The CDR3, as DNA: TGCGCCAGCAGCCAGGGGACAGGTTCAACAGGCAATCAGCCCCAGCATTTT. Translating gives CASSQGTGSTGNQPQHF.

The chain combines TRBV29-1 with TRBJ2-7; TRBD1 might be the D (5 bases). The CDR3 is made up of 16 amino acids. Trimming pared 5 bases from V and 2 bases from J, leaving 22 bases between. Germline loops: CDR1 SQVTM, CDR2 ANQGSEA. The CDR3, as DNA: TGCAGCGTTAAAGGGGTAGGTCAGGAAAGTCCCTACGAGCAGTACTTC. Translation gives CSVKGVGQESPYEQYF.

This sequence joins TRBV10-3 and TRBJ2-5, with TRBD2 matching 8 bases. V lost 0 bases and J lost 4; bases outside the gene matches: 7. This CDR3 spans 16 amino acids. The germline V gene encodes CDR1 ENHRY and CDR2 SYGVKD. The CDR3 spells CAISESPGGAGETQYF. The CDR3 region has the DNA TGTGCCATCAGTGAGTCCCCCGGGGGGGCCGGAGAGACCCAGTACTTC.

The CDR3 DNA reads TGTGCCAGCAGCCGACAGACAGATACGCAGTATTTT. Translation: CASSRQTDTQYF. V gene TRBV6-6 combines with J gene TRBJ2-3; D is perhaps TRBD1 (5 bases). The CDR3 length is 12 residues. The germline V gene encodes CDR1 MNHNY and CDR2 SVGAGI (reference sequence). V was trimmed by 6 bases and J by 3 bases, leaving 7 bases between them.

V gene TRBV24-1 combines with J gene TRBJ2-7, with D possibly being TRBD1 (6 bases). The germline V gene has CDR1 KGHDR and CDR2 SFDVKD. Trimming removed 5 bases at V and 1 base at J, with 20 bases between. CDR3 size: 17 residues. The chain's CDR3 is CATSAPPGDTMSYEQYF. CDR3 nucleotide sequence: TGTGCCACCAGTGCCCCCCCCGGGGACACCATGTCCTACGAGCAGTACTTC.

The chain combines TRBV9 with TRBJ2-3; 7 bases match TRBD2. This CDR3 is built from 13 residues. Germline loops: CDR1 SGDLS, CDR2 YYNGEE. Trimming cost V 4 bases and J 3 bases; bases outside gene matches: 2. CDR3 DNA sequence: TGTGCCAGCAGCCCGGGGGGAACAGATACGCAGTATTTT. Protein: CASSPGGTDTQYF.

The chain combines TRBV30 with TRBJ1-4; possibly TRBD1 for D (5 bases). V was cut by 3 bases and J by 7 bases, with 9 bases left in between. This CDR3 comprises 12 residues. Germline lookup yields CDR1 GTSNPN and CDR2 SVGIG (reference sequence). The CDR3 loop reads CAWSEGAEKLFF. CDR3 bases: TGTGCCTGGAGCGAAGGGGCTGAAAAACTGTTTTTT. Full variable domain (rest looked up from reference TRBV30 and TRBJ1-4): SQTIHQWPATLVQPVGSPLSLECTVEGTSNPNLYWYRQAAGRGLQLLFYSVGIGQISSEVPQNLSASRPQDRQFILSSKKLLLSDSGFYLCAWSEGAEKLFFGSGTQLSVL.

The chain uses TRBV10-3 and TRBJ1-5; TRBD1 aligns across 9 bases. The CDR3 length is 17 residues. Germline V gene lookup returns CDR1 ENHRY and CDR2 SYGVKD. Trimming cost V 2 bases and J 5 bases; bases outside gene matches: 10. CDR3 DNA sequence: TGTGCCATCAGTGAGCCAAACCAGGACAGGGGCGATCAGCCCCAGCATTTT. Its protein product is CAISEPNQDRGDQPQHF.

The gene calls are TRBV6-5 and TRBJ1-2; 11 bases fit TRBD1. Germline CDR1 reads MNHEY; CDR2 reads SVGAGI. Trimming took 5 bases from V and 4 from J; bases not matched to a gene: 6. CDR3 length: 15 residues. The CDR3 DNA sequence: TGTGCCAGCAGTACGGACAGGGGGCCTATCTATGGCTACACCTTC. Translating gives CASSTDRGPIYGYTF.

The CDR3 bases are TGTGCCAGCAGGTACCGGGACAGGGGCGTAGGGGTCACTGGAAACACCATATATTTT. As protein: CASRYRDRGVGVTGNTIYF. The chain couples TRBV28 to TRBJ1-3; the match to TRBD1 covers 10 bases. There are 19 residues in the CDR3. Germline V CDR1 and CDR2: MDHEN, SYDVKM. The J segment lost 2 bases and the V segment lost 6 bases, leaving 16 bases of the junction unmatched. The whole variable domain, filled in from reference TRBV28 and TRBJ1-3, reads DVKVTQSSRYLVKRTGEKVFLECVQDMDHENMFWYRQDPGLGLRLIYFSYDVKMKEKGDIPEGYSVSREKKERFSLILESASTNQTSMYLCASRYRDRGVGVTGNTIYFGEGSWLTVV.

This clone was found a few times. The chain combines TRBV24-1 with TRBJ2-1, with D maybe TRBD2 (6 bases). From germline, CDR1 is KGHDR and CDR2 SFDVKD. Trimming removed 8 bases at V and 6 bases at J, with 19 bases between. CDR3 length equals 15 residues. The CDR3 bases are TGTGCCACCACAGCCGGGACTCCTTCTACCAATGAGCAGTTCTTC. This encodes CATTAGTPSTNEQFF.

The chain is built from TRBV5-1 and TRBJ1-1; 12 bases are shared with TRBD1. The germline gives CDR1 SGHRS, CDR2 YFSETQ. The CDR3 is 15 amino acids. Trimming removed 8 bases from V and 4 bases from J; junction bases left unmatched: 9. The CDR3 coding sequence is TGCGCCAGTCAACGGGACAGGGGGCAGGGCACTGAAGCTTTCTTT. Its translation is CASQRDRGQGTEAFF.